A selection of T cell receptor beta chains follows, all from one sample in a study of T cell repertoires in cytomegalovirus infection. Each CDR3 protein gets one entry after TCRdb re-called the reads with MiXCR. Of 250,000 or so distinct CDR3 sequences detected, about a sixth appear once; the ten largest clones hold more than 45%. Sequences were obtained from CD8+ T cells from PBMCs. Receptors originate from a human donor in good health (CMV status not recorded). Some clones in this sample may be carry-over from other donors' samples. Both conserved end residues are part of each CDR3. The D gene is left open where the match is weak. The size of a clone is reported for some rows only, either as once, few or many, or as a class for expanded clones.

clone_size,j_call,v_call,d_call,cdr3_nt,cdr3_aa
many,TRBJ2-7,TRBV12-3/TRBV12-4,NA,TGTGCCAGCAGTTTTTCAGCAACCAGGCGAATCTCCTACGAGCAGTACTTC,CASSFSATRRISYEQYF
NA,TRBJ1-1,TRBV5-5,NA,TGTGCCAGCAGCCGATGGCGACAGCTAATGAACACTGAAGCTTTCTTT,CASSRWRQLMNTEAFF
NA,TRBJ1-1,TRBV10-3,NA,TGTGCCATCAGTGTTCGGGGGCTCGATGGGGACACTGAAGCTTTCTTT,CAISVRGLDGDTEAFF
NA,TRBJ2-7,TRBV20-1,TRBD2,TGCAGTGCTAGAAGCGGCAGGGAGGGCTACGAGCAGTACTTC,CSARSGREGYEQYF
many,TRBJ2-7,TRBV2,NA,TGTGCCAGCAGTGAAGCCCCCAGCCCAGGGGACGAGCAGTACTTC,CASSEAPSPGDEQYF
few,TRBJ2-7,TRBV5-4,NA,TGTGCCAGCAGCTATGAAGGACGGTTTCCGTACGAGCAGTACTTC,CASSYEGRFPYEQYF
NA,TRBJ2-7,TRBV4-1,NA,TGCGCCAGCAGCCAAGTTCAGGGCGGCACCTACGAGCAGTACTTC,CASSQVQGGTYEQYF
few,TRBJ2-1,TRBV7-6,NA,TGTGCCAGCAGCTTATGGTCGGGCAACGTAAACGATGAGCAGTTCTTC,CASSLWSGNVNDEQFF
few,TRBJ2-1,TRBV6-1,NA,TGTGCCAGCAGAGATTTATTGAGCCTTTACAATGAGCAGTTCTTC,CASRDLLSLYNEQFF
few,TRBJ1-1,TRBV20-1,TRBD1,TGCAGTGCTCGGACAGGGGGGAAGTCAGCTTTCTTT,CSARTGGKSAFF
few,TRBJ2-1,TRBV7-9,NA,TGTGCCAGCAGCTCGGCCGTTCATGTCAATGAGCAGTTCTTC,CASSSAVHVNEQFF
NA,TRBJ2-7,TRBV5-4,NA,TGTGCCAGCAGCTTGGTAGGGCACTACGAGCAGTACTTC,CASSLVGHYEQYF
many,TRBJ1-2,TRBV25-1,NA,TGTGCCAGCAGTGAATCGTACGGATCTTATGGCTACACCTTC,CASSESYGSYGYTF
few,TRBJ2-1,TRBV6-5,NA,TGTGCCAGCAAGAGGGGGGTATACAATGAGCAGTTCTTC,CASKRGVYNEQFF
NA,TRBJ1-6,TRBV15,NA,TGTGCCACCAGCAGAGGTGGGACTCGTAATTCACCCCTCCACTTT,CATSRGGTRNSPLHF
NA,TRBJ2-3,TRBV6-8,TRBD1,TGTGCCAGCAGTTACACGACAGGGATGGATACGCAGTATTTT,CASSYTTGMDTQYF
many,TRBJ2-3,TRBV7-2,NA,TGTGCCAGCAGCTTAGAAGGGGATGCAGATACGCAGTATTTT,CASSLEGDADTQYF
NA,TRBJ1-4,TRBV6-5,TRBD1,TGTGCCAGCAGTGAAGTTGAGGTGTCCAGGGGGCGTGAAAAACTGTTTTTT,CASSEVEVSRGREKLFF
NA,TRBJ2-7,TRBV4-2,TRBD1,TGTGCCAGCAGCCCGGGACAGGGGGCCGTCTACGAGCAGTACTTC,CASSPGQGAVYEQYF
NA,TRBJ2-7,TRBV15,NA,TGTGCCACCAGCAGAGATAGGTTCGATTACGAGCAGTACTTC,CATSRDRFDYEQYF
NA,TRBJ2-3,TRBV6-2/TRBV6-3,NA,TGTGCCAGCAGTTACCCCCCGACGGGAGCCACAGATACGCAGTATTTT,CASSYPPTGATDTQYF
NA,TRBJ1-1,TRBV7-8,NA,TGTGCCAGCAGCTTCCAATTCAGAAGTGGACCGACAGGGAACACTGAAGCTTTCTTT,CASSFQFRSGPTGNTEAFF
NA,TRBJ2-3,TRBV20-1,TRBD2,TGCAGTGCTAGAGGTGGGGGGGTACGCTTGACAGATACGCAGTATTTT,CSARGGGVRLTDTQYF
NA,TRBJ2-7,TRBV4-3,TRBD2,TGCGCCAGCAGCCCCGAAAGCCAATTAGCGGGGGGGCCCTCCTACGAGCAGTACTTC,CASSPESQLAGGPSYEQYF
NA,TRBJ2-7,TRBV6-2/TRBV6-3,TRBD1,TGTGCCAGCAGTTCGGACAGGGATAGGGACGAGCAGTACTTC,CASSSDRDRDEQYF
NA,TRBJ2-7,TRBV7-9,NA,TGTGCCAGCAGCTTCGGACCACTTTACGAGCAGTACTTC,CASSFGPLYEQYF
few,TRBJ1-1,TRBV3-1,TRBD1,TGTGCCAGCAGCCAAGAGTATACAGGGGGCTTCACTGAAGCTTTCTTT,CASSQEYTGGFTEAFF
NA,TRBJ2-7,TRBV11-2,NA,TGTGCCAGCAGCTTAGCATCGGATTACGAGCAGTACTTC,CASSLASDYEQYF
many,TRBJ1-2,TRBV7-8,NA,TGTGCCAGCAGCTGGAAAAAACAGGCTAACTATGGCTACACCTTC,CASSWKKQANYGYTF
few,TRBJ1-6,TRBV4-3,TRBD1,TGCGCCAGCAGCCAAACCCTCGGGACAGGGAATTCACCCCTCCACTTT,CASSQTLGTGNSPLHF
NA,TRBJ2-3,TRBV28,TRBD2,TGTGCCAGCAGTTTCAGACTAGCGGGGGATAGCACAGATACGCAGTATTTT,CASSFRLAGDSTDTQYF
few,TRBJ1-1,TRBV6-6,NA,TGTGCCAGCAGTGACGACAGGCGCACTGAAGCTTTCTTT,CASSDDRRTEAFF
few,TRBJ2-7,TRBV3-1,NA,TGTGCCAGCAGCCAGGATGGGCCTTTTGGAGGGGGGGGCCCAACCTACGAGCAGTACTTC,CASSQDGPFGGGGPTYEQYF
NA,TRBJ1-2,TRBV6-5,NA,TGTGCCAGCAGTTACTCCGGGCTACCCATACCCTATGGCTACACCTTC,CASSYSGLPIPYGYTF
NA,TRBJ2-3,TRBV19,TRBD2,TGTGCCAGTAGTACAGGGACTAGCGGGACCGTGGAAGATACGCAGTATTTT,CASSTGTSGTVEDTQYF
NA,TRBJ1-1,TRBV20-1,NA,TGCAGTGCTAGAGGTACACCCCCTCCCTTAAGGATTGGTGAACTGAACACTGAAGCTTTCTTT,CSARGTPPPLRIGELNTEAFF
NA,TRBJ2-1,TRBV7-9,NA,TGTGCCAGCAGCCCACCCCTTGCAGGGAATGAGCAGTTCTTC,CASSPPLAGNEQFF
NA,TRBJ1-5,TRBV28,TRBD1,TGTGCCAGCAGCCCCCAAACCGGGACAGGGAATTTCGGCAATCAGCCCCAGCATTTT,CASSPQTGTGNFGNQPQHF
many,TRBJ1-5,TRBV12-3/TRBV12-4,NA,TGTGCCAGCAGTTTTGGTTTTGTGGCAGCTAGCAATCAGCCCCAGCATTTT,CASSFGFVAASNQPQHF
many,TRBJ1-1,TRBV7-9,TRBD1,TGTGCCAGCAGCCAGGAGCAGGGGGCTTTATCTCGTACTGAAGCTTTCTTT,CASSQEQGALSRTEAFF
few,TRBJ2-5,TRBV7-6,NA,TGTGCCAGCAGCTTACCCGAAAGATTAGGGGAGACCCAGTACTTC,CASSLPERLGETQYF
many,TRBJ2-7,TRBV7-2,NA,TGTGCCAGCAGCTTAGCCCCCCCCGGCCAGGGGTGGATCGACGAGCAGTACTTC,CASSLAPPGQGWIDEQYF
many,TRBJ1-1,TRBV7-9,NA,TGTGCCACCCAGACCGCCGGGCTGAACACTGAAGCTTTCTTT,CATQTAGLNTEAFF
many,TRBJ1-1,TRBV7-8,NA,TGTGCCAGCAGCTTAGCGTCGGTCATGAACACTGAAGCTTTCTTT,CASSLASVMNTEAFF
many,TRBJ1-1,TRBV11-2,NA,TGTGCCAGCAGCCACACATCGATTACAGAAATCCATGAAGCTTTCTTT,CASSHTSITEIHEAFF
many,TRBJ2-1,TRBV6-1,NA,TGTGCCAGCAATACAGGGCTTTACAATGAGCAGTTCTTC,CASNTGLYNEQFF
NA,TRBJ2-7,TRBV6-9,NA,TGTGCCAGCAGGCTAAATCCGGGGCAATATTCCCCGTCCCCGGACTACGAGCAGTACTTC,CASRLNPGQYSPSPDYEQYF
NA,TRBJ1-1,TRBV6-8,NA,TGTGCCAGCAGTACTAGGGGGGAGGCGAACACTGAAGCTTTCTTT,CASSTRGEANTEAFF
many,TRBJ2-7,TRBV28,NA,TGTGCCAGCAGTAAACCGCTGATCGGGGACTACGAGCAGTACTTC,CASSKPLIGDYEQYF